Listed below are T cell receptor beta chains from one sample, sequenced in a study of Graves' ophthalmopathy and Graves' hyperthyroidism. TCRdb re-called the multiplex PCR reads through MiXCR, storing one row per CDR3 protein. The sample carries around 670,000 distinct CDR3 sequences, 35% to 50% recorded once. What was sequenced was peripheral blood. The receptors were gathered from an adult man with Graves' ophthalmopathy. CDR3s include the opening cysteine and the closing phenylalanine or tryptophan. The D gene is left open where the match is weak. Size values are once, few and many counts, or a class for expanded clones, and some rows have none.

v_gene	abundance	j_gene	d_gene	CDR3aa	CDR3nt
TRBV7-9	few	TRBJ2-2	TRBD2	CASSLELAGVSGELFF	TGTGCCAGCAGCTTAGAACTAGCGGGAGTATCCGGGGAGCTGTTTTTT
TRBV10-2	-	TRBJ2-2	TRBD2	CASSASGGSNTGVLFF	TGCGCCAGCAGTGCTAGCGGGGGGTCGAACACCGGGGTGCTGTTTTTT
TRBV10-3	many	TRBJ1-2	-	CASKTGNYGYTF	TGTGCCAGCAAGACAGGAAACTATGGCTACACCTTC
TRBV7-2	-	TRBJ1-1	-	CASSSEVAGEPNTEAFF	TGTGCCAGCAGCTCCGAGGTTGCAGGAGAACCAAACACTGAAGCTTTCTTT
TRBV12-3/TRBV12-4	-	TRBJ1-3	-	CASSPDWSGNTIYF	TGTGCCAGCAGTCCCGATTGGTCTGGAAACACCATATATTTT
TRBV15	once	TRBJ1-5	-	CATSRDGAPTQTQHF	TGTGCCACCAGCAGAGACGGAGCACCTACCCAGACCCAGCATTTT
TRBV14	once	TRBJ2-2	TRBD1	CASSLFRPGGRNTGELFF	TGTGCCAGCAGCCTCTTCCGCCCAGGGGGAAGGAACACCGGGGAGCTGTTTTTT
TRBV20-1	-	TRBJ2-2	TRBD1	CSARVGGGGELFF	TGCAGTGCTAGAGTAGGGGGCGGCGGGGAGCTGTTTTTT
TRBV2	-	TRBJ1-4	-	CASSSGHFATNEKLFF	TGTGCCAGCAGTTCGGGCCACTTTGCAACTAATGAAAAACTGTTTTTT
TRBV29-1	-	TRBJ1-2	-	CSSLRQATGGYTF	TGCAGCAGCTTAAGACAGGCAACCGGAGGCTACACCTTC
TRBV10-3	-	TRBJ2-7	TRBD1	CAVWGPGQGAGEQYF	TGTGCCGTCTGGGGACCCGGACAGGGGGCAGGCGAGCAGTACTTC
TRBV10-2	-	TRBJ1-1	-	CASSEYGGDLNTEAFF	TGCGCCAGCAGTGAGTATGGGGGCGACCTGAACACTGAAGCTTTCTTT
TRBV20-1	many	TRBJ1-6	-	CSARDGALHF	TGCAGTGCTAGAGATGGTGCCCTCCACTTT
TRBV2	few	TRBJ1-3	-	CASSEAADRRTIYF	TGTGCCAGCAGTGAAGCTGCCGACAGGCGCACCATATATTTT
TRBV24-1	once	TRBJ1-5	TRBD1	CASRAPGTGDQPQHF	TGTGCCAGCAGAGCCCCCGGGACAGGGGATCAGCCCCAGCATTTT
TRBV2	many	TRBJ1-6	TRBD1	CASRFRDRGFPLHF	TGTGCCAGCAGATTCCGGGACAGGGGGTTTCCCCTCCACTTT
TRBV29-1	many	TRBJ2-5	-	CSVEPTRASRETQYF	TGCAGCGTTGAGCCCACTAGAGCATCTAGGGAGACCCAGTACTTC
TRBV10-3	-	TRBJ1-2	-	CAISDEAGRSYTF	TGTGCCATCAGTGACGAGGCGGGGCGGAGCTACACCTTC
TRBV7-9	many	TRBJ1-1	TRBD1	CASSSTDREDTEAFF	TGTGCCAGCAGCTCGACCGACAGGGAGGACACTGAAGCTTTCTTT
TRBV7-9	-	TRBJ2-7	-	CASSLAGGTLEQYF	TGTGCCAGCAGCTTAGCGGGAGGTACTCTCGAGCAGTACTTC
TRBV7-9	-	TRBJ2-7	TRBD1	CASSLTAGGYREQYF	TGTGCCAGCAGCTTAACCGCAGGGGGCTATAGGGAGCAGTACTTC
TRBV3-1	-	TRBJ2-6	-	CASTKSTRPSGANVLTF	TGTGCCAGCACCAAGAGTACTCGCCCATCTGGGGCCAACGTCCTGACTTTC
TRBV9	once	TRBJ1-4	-	CASSVGDSNEKLFF	TGTGCCAGCAGCGTAGGGGATAGTAATGAAAAACTGTTTTTT
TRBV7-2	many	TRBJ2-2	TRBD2	CASSSGLAGGPELFF	TGTGCCAGCAGCTCTGGACTAGCGGGAGGGCCGGAGCTGTTTTTT
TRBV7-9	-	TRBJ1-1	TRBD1	CASSLSSGTGERAFF	TGTGCCAGCAGCTTAAGCTCCGGGACAGGGGAGAGAGCTTTCTTT
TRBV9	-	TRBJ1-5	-	CASSVGPSGGQPQHF	TGTGCCAGCAGCGTGGGGCCCTCCGGGGGTCAGCCCCAGCATTTT
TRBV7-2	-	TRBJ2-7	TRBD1	CASSLSSRDRGEQYF	TGTGCCAGCAGTTTGTCCTCTCGGGACAGGGGCGAGCAGTACTTC